What follows are 2 T cell receptor beta chains derived from one specimen sequenced in a study of molecular identifiers for immune sequencing clone quantification. From the PCR reads, TCRdb called clonotypes with MiXCR, one entry per CDR3 protein. The sample has approximately 630,000 distinct CDR3 sequences; over 25% are singletons. Sequences were obtained from naive CD8+ T cells from blood, with Jurkat cell RNA spiked in. The subset here: FACS-sorted CD8+CD4-CCR7+CD45RA+ naive T cells. The receptors were sampled from a human donor in good health. Some libraries in this study had Jurkat cell RNA spiked in.

This clonotype was detected ten times or more. The genes are TRBV9 and TRBJ2-7; D uncertain. Per the germline V gene, CDR1 is SGDLS and CDR2 is YYNGEE. The CDR3 has 13 residues. Trimming removed 0 bases at V and 4 bases at J, with 8 bases between. The CDR3: CASSVGPGYEQYF. Written as DNA, the CDR3 is TGTGCCAGCAGCGTAGGTCCAGGTTACGAGCAGTACTTC.

This clonotype was observed a few times. This chain joins TRBV11-2 and TRBJ2-5, with 7 bases aligning to TRBD1. This CDR3 has 17 residues. With V trimmed by 0 bases and J by 3 bases, 10 bases remained unmatched. CDR1 is SGHAT, CDR2 FQNNGV, per germline. In DNA form, the CDR3 reads TGTGCCAGCAGCTTAGATCACCCATCGACAGGGAAAGAGACCCAGTACTTC. Encoded protein: CASSLDHPSTGKETQYF.